The sequence of this TCR beta chain was determined in a study of blood T cell repertoires in COVID-19. Study information: Sites in the United States, Italy and Spain provided acute and convalescent COVID-19 samples. PBMCs, B-cell-depleted T cells, or T cells were the source of the cDNA or gDNA that made up the material.

How the authors handled the data: Amplifying reference gene primers gave estimates of nucleated cell counts. The assay was immunoSEQ multiplex PCR, and TCRdb's table has in-frame clones only and misses some. V and J calls and clone size follow that table, whereas D and trimming were derived from the DNA. The sample records around 320,000 clones, 87% being singletons. V lost 4 bases and J lost 4, with 17 bases in between. This CDR3 is built from 15 residues. From germline, CDR1 is SGHRS and CDR2 YFSETQ. The chain combines TRBV5-1 with TRBJ1-2, with unresolved D. Sequenced input: peripheral blood. This TCR derives from a man aged 18 to 30 with active or convalescent COVID-19. Written as DNA, the CDR3 is TGCGCCAGCAGCCGCCTGGAATCGGAGGTCTATGGCTACACCTTC. Residues: CASSRLESEVYGYTF.